This paragraph covers one T cell receptor (beta chain) sequence. Methods used by the authors: Amplified reference gene primers provided the basis for estimating nucleated cell counts. Data came from immunoSEQ multiplex PCR; TCRdb stores just in-frame clones and leaves some out. V, J and clone size derive from that table, while D and trimming were established from the DNA sequence. The table shows over 200,000 clones, with about 85% occurring only once. The sample originates from a study of blood T cell repertoires in COVID-19. The CDR3 sequence is 11 residues long. Trimming removed 6 bases at V and 5 bases at J, with 7 bases between. Germline CDR1 SEHNR, CDR2 FQNEAQ (reference sequence).

Sequencing input: PBMCs or T cells enriched from blood (not recorded which). The TCR comes from a man aged 25 to 45 who had recovered from COVID-19. The chain employs TRBV7-9 and TRBJ2-5, with D maybe TRBD2 (5 bases). The CDR3 DNA reads as TGTGCCAGCAGACTAGGGGAGACCCAGTACTTC. It codes for CASRLGETQYF. The variable domain in full, completed from reference TRBV7-9 and TRBJ2-5, reads DTGVSQNPRHKITKRGQNVTFRCDPISEHNRLYWYRQTLGQGPEFLTYFQNEAQLEKSRLLSDRFSAERPKGSFSTLEIQRTEQGDSAMYLCASRLGETQYFGPGTRLLVL.